This T cell receptor beta chain is from a study of cytomegalovirus exposure and HLA in healthy donors. This clone was seen a few times. What it binds is unknown. Germline V lookup: CDR1 LNHDA, CDR2 SQIVND (reference sequence). CDR3 length equals 17 residues. Trimming took off 1 base at V and 4 bases at J, with 20 bases between the two ends. Nominally healthy donors provided the samples, though records likely missed some immune exposures. Findings of the study overall: Most TCRs appeared rarely, but some public TCRs recurred in many donors.

60 Vbeta and 13 Jbeta primers were used in PCR. Sequenced by immunoSEQ multiplex PCR; TCRdb stores in-frame clones only, minus some. The sample has 170,000 or so clones; approximately 80% are singletons. The chain has TRBV19 and TRBJ2-7; no definite D call. The sequenced material came from PBMCs. This sequence was found in a woman aged 50 to 65 in good health and CMV-seronegative. This chain's CDR3 is CASSIGKTGSYAYEQYF. CDR3 bases: TGTGCCAGTAGTATAGGGAAGACCGGGTCATATGCTTACGAGCAGTACTTC. Using reference TRBV19 and TRBJ2-7 for the parts outside the CDR3, the full variable domain is DGGITQSPKYLFRKEGQNVTLSCEQNLNHDAMYWYRQDPGQGLRLIYYSQIVNDFQKGDIAEGYSVSREKKESFPLTVTSAQKNPTAFYLCASSIGKTGSYAYEQYFGPGTRLTVT.